Listed here are 2 T cell receptor beta chains from one sample, sequenced in a study of T cell repertoires in cytomegalovirus infection. MiXCR, applied by TCRdb to the reads, yields one record per CDR3 protein. The sample records 100,000 or so distinct CDR3 sequences, 23% being singletons. Sample: CD8+ T cells from PBMCs. Receptors originate from a human donor in good health (CMV status not recorded). Some clones in this sample may be carry-over from other donors' samples.

The CDR3 loop is CAWSITGGNQPQHF. The CDR3 DNA sequence: TGTGCCTGGAGCATCACAGGAGGCAATCAGCCCCAGCATTTT. The chain uses TRBV30 and TRBJ1-5; TRBD1 is a possible D gene (5 bases). The CDR3 consists of 14 residues. Trimming cost V 3 bases and J 2 bases, with 11 bases left between them. Germline V lookup: CDR1 GTSNPN, CDR2 SVGIG (reference sequence).

Only a few counts were recorded for this clonotype. CDR3 in DNA: TGTGCCAGCCGGACAGGGATCGGGGAGCGGGGTAACTATGGCTACACCTTC. Encoded protein: CASRTGIGERGNYGYTF. This sequence joins TRBV28 and TRBJ1-2; TRBD1 aligns across 8 bases. With 8 bases clipped from V and 1 base from J, the junction kept 15 bases outside the gene matches. There are 17 residues in the CDR3. Looked up from germline, CDR1 is MDHEN and CDR2 is SYDVKM.